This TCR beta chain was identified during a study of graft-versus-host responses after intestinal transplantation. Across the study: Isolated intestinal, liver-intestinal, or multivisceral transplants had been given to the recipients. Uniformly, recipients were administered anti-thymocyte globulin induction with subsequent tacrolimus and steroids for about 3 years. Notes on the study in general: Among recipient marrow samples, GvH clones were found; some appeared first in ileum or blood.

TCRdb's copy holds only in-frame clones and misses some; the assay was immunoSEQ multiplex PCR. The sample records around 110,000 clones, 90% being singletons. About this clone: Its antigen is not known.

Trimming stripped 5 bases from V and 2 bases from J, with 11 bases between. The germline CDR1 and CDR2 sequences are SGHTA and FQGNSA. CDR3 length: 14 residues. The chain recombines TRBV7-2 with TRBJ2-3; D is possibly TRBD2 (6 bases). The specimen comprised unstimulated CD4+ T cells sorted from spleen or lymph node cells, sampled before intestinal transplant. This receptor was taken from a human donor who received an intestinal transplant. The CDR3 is CASSDGRDTDTQYF. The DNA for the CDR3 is TGTGCCAGCAGCGACGGGAGAGACACAGATACGCAGTATTTT. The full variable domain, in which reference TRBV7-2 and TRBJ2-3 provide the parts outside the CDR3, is GAGVSQSPSNKVTEKGKDVELRCDPISGHTALYWYRQSLGQGLEFLIYFQGNSAPDKSGLPSDRFSAERTGGSVSTLTIQRTQQEDSAVYLCASSDGRDTDTQYFGPGTRLTVL.